This T cell receptor beta chain stems from a study of human T cells and chemical hapten exposure. MiXCR, run by TCRdb on the RACE reads, gives a single entry per CDR3 protein. The table shows approximately 84,000 distinct CDR3 sequences, with over 7% occurring only once. Germline-derived CDR1 and CDR2 are SQVTM and ANQGSEA. V was shortened by 6 bases and J by 4 bases, with 13 bases between the two germline ends. The CDR3 has 12 residues. Documented time point: healthy volunteer bleed at 6 weeks. Unfractionated whole blood yielded total RNA. The chain employs TRBV29-1 and TRBJ2-7, with D perhaps matching TRBD1 (6 bases). The material sequenced was whole blood. The sequence was obtained from a male donor in good health. Some clones in this sample may be carry-over from other donors' samples. CDR3: CSVCDRGYEQYF. The CDR3 DNA reads TGCAGCGTCTGTGATAGGGGGTACGAGCAGTACTTC.